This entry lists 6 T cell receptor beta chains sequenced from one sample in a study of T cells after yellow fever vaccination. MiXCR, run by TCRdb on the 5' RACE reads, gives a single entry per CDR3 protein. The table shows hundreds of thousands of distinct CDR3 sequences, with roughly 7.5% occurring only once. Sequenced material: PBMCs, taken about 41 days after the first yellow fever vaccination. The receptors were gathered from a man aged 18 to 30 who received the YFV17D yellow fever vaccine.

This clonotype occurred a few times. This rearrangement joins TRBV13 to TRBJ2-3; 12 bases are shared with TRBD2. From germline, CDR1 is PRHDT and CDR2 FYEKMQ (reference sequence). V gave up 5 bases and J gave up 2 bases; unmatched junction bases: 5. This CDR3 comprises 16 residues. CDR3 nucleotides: TGTGCCAGCAGCCTAAGACTAGCGGGGGACACAGATACGCAGTATTTT. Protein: CASSLRLAGDTDTQYF.

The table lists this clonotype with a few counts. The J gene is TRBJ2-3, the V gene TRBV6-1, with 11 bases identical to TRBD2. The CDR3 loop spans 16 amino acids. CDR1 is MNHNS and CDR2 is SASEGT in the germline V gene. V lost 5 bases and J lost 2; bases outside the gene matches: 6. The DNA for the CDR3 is TGTGCCAGCAGTAAACTAGCGGGGGTATACACAGATACGCAGTATTTT. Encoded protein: CASSKLAGVYTDTQYF.

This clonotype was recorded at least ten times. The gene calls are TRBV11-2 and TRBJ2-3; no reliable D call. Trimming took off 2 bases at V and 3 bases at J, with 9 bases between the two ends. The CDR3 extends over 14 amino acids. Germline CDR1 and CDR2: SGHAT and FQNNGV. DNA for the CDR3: TGTGCCAGCAGCTTACAGACCGGGACAGATACGCAGTATTTT. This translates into CASSLQTGTDTQYF.

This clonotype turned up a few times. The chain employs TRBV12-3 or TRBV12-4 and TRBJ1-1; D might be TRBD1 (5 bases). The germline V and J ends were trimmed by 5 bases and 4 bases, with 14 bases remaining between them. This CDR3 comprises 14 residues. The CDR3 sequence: CASSIRVGFTEAFF. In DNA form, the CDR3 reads TGTGCCAGCAGTATCAGGGTTGGATTCACTGAAGCTTTCTTT.

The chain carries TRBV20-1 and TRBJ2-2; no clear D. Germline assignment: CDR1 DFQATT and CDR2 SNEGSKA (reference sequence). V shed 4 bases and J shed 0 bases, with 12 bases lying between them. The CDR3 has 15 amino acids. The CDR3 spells CSAKPLAPNTGELFF. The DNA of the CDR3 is TGCAGTGCTAAACCCTTAGCCCCGAACACCGGGGAGCTGTTTTTT.

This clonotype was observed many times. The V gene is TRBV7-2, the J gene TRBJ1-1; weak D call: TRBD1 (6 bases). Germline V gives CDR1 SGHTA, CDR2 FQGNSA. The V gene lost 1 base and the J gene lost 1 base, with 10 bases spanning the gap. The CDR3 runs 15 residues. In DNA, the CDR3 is TGTGCCAGCAGCTTAGGGCCCAGGGGGAACACTGAAGCTTTCTTT. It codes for CASSLGPRGNTEAFF.